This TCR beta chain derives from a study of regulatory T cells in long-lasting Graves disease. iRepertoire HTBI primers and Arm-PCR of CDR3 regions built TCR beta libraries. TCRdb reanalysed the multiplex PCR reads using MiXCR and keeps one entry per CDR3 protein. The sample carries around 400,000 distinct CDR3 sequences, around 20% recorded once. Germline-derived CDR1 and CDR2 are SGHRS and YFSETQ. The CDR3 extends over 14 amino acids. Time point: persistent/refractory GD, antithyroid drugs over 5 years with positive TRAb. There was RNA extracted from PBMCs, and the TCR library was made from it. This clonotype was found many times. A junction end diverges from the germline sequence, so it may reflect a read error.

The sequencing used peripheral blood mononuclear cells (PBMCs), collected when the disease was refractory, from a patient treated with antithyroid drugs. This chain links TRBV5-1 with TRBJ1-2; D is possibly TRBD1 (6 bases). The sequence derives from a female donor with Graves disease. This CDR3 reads CASSLAGESYGYTF. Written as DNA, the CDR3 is TGTGCCAGCAGCTTAGCAGGGGAAAGCTATGGCTACACCTTC. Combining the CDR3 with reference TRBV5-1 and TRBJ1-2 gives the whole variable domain KAGVTQTPRYLIKTRGQQVTLSCSPISGHRSVSWYQQTPGQGLQFLFEYFSETQRNKGNFPGRFSGRQFSNSRSEMNVSTLELGDSALYLCASSLAGESYGYTFGSGTRLTVV.